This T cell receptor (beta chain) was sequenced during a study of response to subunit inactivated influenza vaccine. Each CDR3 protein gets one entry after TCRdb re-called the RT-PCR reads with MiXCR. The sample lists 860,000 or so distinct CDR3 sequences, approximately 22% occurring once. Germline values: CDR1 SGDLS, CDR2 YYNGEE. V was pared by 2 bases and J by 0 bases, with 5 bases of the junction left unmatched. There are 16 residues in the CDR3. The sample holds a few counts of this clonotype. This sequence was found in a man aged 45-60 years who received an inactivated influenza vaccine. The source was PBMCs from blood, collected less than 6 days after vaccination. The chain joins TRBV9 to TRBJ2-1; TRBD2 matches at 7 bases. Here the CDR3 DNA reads TGTGCCAGCAGCGTGAATCCTAGCGGCTCCTACAATGAGCAGTTCTTC. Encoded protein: CASSVNPSGSYNEQFF. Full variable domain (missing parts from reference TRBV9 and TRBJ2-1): DSGVTQTPKHLITATGQRVTLRCSPRSGDLSVYWYQQSLDQGLQFLIQYYNGEERAKGNILERFSAQQFPDLHSELNLSSLELGDSALYFCASSVNPSGSYNEQFFGPGTRLTVL.